The 10 T cell receptor beta chains below were found in one sample sequenced in a study of shared clonotypes between healthy human individuals. Libraries were prepared by immunoSEQ multiplex PCR; TCRdb keeps only in-frame clonotypes and omits some of them. The sample includes around 1,900,000 clones, around 93% of them seen just once. Terminally differentiated effector memory CD45RA+ cells were left out of the naive CD8 fraction, which was CD45RO-negative and positively selected for CCR7. Sequencing input: naive CD8+ T cells from PBMCs. These receptors all come from a man aged 18 to 30 in good health. Some clones in this sample may be carry-over from other donors' samples.

This clone was detected only once. CDR3 sequence reads: CASSYILAGTQYF. The DNA for the CDR3 is TGTGCCAGCAGTTACATTCTAGCGGGAACCCAGTACTTC. The chain couples TRBV6-5 to TRBJ2-5; 9 nucleotides align to TRBD2. This CDR3 has 13 amino acids. The V segment lost 2 bases and the J segment 8 bases; nucleotides outside the gene matches: 3. Germline CDR1 and CDR2: MNHEY and SVGAGI.

The chain uses TRBV14 and TRBJ1-2; D is uncertain. CDR1 is SGHDN and CDR2 is FVKESK in the germline V gene. CDR3 size: 14 residues. The V end lost 1 base, the J end lost 3 bases, and 9 bases lay between the germline ends. CDR3 sequence (DNA): TGTGCCAGCAGCCAAGGAATGGGCTACTATGGCTACACCTTC. Encoded protein: CASSQGMGYYGYTF.

This clone was counted a single time. V and J are TRBV6-5 and TRBJ1-4, with no clear D. Germline values: CDR1 MNHEY, CDR2 SVGAGI. V lost 0 bases, J lost 0 bases, and 8 bases lay in between. The CDR3 sequence is 16 residues long. This chain's CDR3 is CASSYSRYTTNEKLFF. The CDR3 DNA sequence: TGTGCCAGCAGTTACTCTCGGTATACAACTAATGAAAAACTGTTTTTT.

This chain connects TRBV27 to TRBJ2-7; D is unclear. V lost 0 bases, J lost 2 bases, and 11 bases lay in between. The CDR3 spans 15 residues. Germline V gene sequence: CDR1 MNHEY, CDR2 SMNVEV (reference sequence). The DNA for the CDR3 is TGTGCCAGCAGTTTATCCCGATTTGGAGCCTACGAGCAGTACTTC. Amino acid sequence: CASSLSRFGAYEQYF.

V and J are TRBV27 and TRBJ2-1; D unresolved. CDR1 MNHEY and CDR2 SMNVEV come from the germline V gene (reference sequence). Trimming pared 1 base from V and 4 bases from J, leaving 11 bases between. This CDR3 region has 15 residues. CDR3 in amino acids: CASSLYTAPYNEQFF. The CDR3 DNA reads as TGTGCCAGCAGTTTATATACAGCCCCGTACAATGAGCAGTTCTTC.

V and J are TRBV28 and TRBJ2-7, with a tentative D call TRBD1 (5 bases). This CDR3 has 14 amino acids. Trimming stripped 6 bases from V and 2 bases from J, with 14 bases between. Germline CDR1 and CDR2: MDHEN and SYDVKM. CDR3 sequence: CASSPVRQTYEQYF. DNA of the CDR3: TGTGCCAGCAGCCCAGTCCGACAGACCTACGAGCAGTACTTC.

In the case of this clone: The sample contains more than one DNA sequence encoding this CDR3. The J gene is TRBJ2-4, the V gene TRBV28; no firm D call. Germline assignment: CDR1 MDHEN and CDR2 SYDVKM. This CDR3 spans 14 amino acids. Trimming stripped 3 bases from V and 1 base from J, with 7 bases between. CDR3 region: CASSLGGAKNIQYF. As DNA, the CDR3 is TGTGCCAGCAGTTTGGGTGGGGCCAAAAACATTCAGTACTTC.

V gene TRBV7-2 combines with J gene TRBJ1-2; D possibly corresponds to TRBD1 (5 bases). Per germline, CDR1 SGHTA and CDR2 FQGNSA. The V end lost 5 bases, the J end lost 8 bases, and 18 bases lay between the germline ends. The CDR3 extends over 14 amino acids. This CDR3 is CASSTLLGGVGYTF. The CDR3 coding sequence is TGTGCCAGCAGCACCCTACTGGGGGGGGTAGGCTACACCTTC.

The chain couples TRBV2 to TRBJ1-5, with D possibly being TRBD1 (5 bases). Deletions cut 4 bases from V and 4 bases from J, with 14 bases between. Germline V gene lookup returns CDR1 SNHLY and CDR2 FYNNEI. The CDR3 is made up of 15 amino acids. This CDR3 is CASSVNGAMNQPQHF. The CDR3 DNA reads as TGTGCCAGCAGTGTCAACGGGGCGATGAATCAGCCCCAGCATTTT.

This chain connects TRBV7-8 to TRBJ1-2; 7 bases agree with TRBD1. J gave up 1 base and V 4 bases, and 3 bases lay outside the gene matches. This CDR3 spans 14 amino acids. In germline, CDR1 is SGHVS, CDR2 FQNEAQ. The CDR3 loop reads CASSSGGVNYGYTF. CDR3 in DNA: TGTGCCAGCAGCTCAGGGGGGGTTAACTATGGCTACACCTTC.